This T cell receptor (beta chain) was found in a study of beta chain features in type 1 diabetes. A remark on this clone: Its specificity is not known.

The CDR3 sequence is 15 residues long. V lost 4 bases and J lost 6; bases outside the gene matches: 7. The germline V gene encodes CDR1 LGHNA and CDR2 YSLEER. The authors reverse transcribed all of the isolated RNA, so sequencing captured expressed TCRB transcripts. The data were produced by immunoSEQ multiplex PCR, yet TCRdb's version contains in-frame clones alone and is incomplete. The data contain some 44,000 clones, approximately 70% of them singletons. Points from the study as a whole: Significant though moderate, a shortening of TCRB CDR3s appeared in all four CD4+ subsets of Type 1 diabetes patients.

The genes are TRBV4-3 and TRBJ2-1; 9 bases are shared with TRBD2. This TCR came from a woman aged 18-29 years with type 1 diabetes. Sequences were obtained from Tregs from blood. DNA of the CDR3: TGCGCCAGCAGCCCTTACGCGGGAGGGCGCAATGAGCAGTTCTTC. It is translated as CASSPYAGGRNEQFF.